Listed here are 24 T cell receptor beta chains from one sample, sequenced in a study of OX40 agonist ivuxolimab in advanced cancers. The assay was immunoSEQ multiplex PCR, and TCRdb's table has in-frame clones only and misses some. The data contain around 100,000 clones, around nine tenths of them singletons. The input for sequencing was CD4+ or CD8+ T cells sorted from blood, taken in a trial of the OX40 agonist ivuxolimab. All receptors derive from an adult with an advanced solid tumor such as melanoma, head and neck, liver or kidney cancer.

The V and J genes are TRBV2 and TRBJ2-5; tentative D call: TRBD2 (5 bases). Per germline, CDR1 SNHLY and CDR2 FYNNEI. V lost 8 bases and J 2 bases, leaving 12 bases between the germline ends. The CDR3 has 13 residues. CDR3 sequence (DNA): TGTGCCAGCGGGTCTAGCAGGCAAGAGACCCAGTACTTC. Protein sequence: CASGSSRQETQYF. Supplemented by reference TRBV2 and TRBJ2-5, the full variable domain reads EPEVTQTPSHQVTQMGQEVILRCVPISNHLYFYWYRQILGQKVEFLVSFYNNEISEKSEIFDDQFSVERPDGSNFTLKIRSTKLEDSAMYFCASGSSRQETQYFGPGTRLLVL.

The rearrangement uses TRBV6-1 and TRBJ2-2; 7 nucleotides line up with TRBD1. J was trimmed by 4 bases and V by 8 bases; bases with no gene match: 10. CDR1 MNHNS and CDR2 SASEGT come from the germline V gene. This CDR3 is 15 amino acids long. CDR3 sequence: CASATGPRVTGELFF. CDR3 in DNA: TGTGCCAGCGCGACAGGGCCGCGGGTCACCGGGGAGCTGTTTTTT.

The J gene is TRBJ2-7, the V gene TRBV19; either TRBD1 or TRBD2 may fit D (5 bases each). The germline gives CDR1 LNHDA, CDR2 SQIVND (reference sequence). This CDR3 has 14 residues. The V end was cut by 5 bases, the J end by 0 bases, with 11 bases between. CDR3 sequence (DNA): TGTGCCAGTAGTTCCGGGACGTTCTCCTACGAGCAGTACTTC. This sequence encodes CASSSGTFSYEQYF.

The chain combines TRBV19 with TRBJ2-1; 12 nucleotides agree with TRBD2. After removal of 7 bases from V and 6 bases from J, the junction contained 4 bases not matched to a gene. Germline CDR1 LNHDA, CDR2 SQIVND (reference sequence). CDR3 length: 14 amino acids. The CDR3 DNA follows: TGTGCCAGTACCCTAGCGGGAGGGCTCAATGAGCAGTTCTTC. Its translation: CASTLAGGLNEQFF.

The chain couples TRBV29-1 to TRBJ1-5, with no clear D. Germline V gene data show CDR1 as SQVTM and CDR2 as ANQGSEA. Between the trimmed V and J ends, which lost 4 bases and 7 bases, there was a span of 14 bases. This CDR3 has 13 residues. The chain's CDR3 is CSVGFGREQPQHF. CDR3 nucleotide sequence: TGCAGCGTTGGTTTCGGGAGGGAACAGCCCCAGCATTTT.

The V and J genes are TRBV5-4 and TRBJ2-7, with 11 bases identical to TRBD2. The CDR3 extends over 15 amino acids. With 4 bases clipped from V and 4 bases from J, the junction kept 7 bases outside the gene matches. Looked up from germline, CDR1 is SGHNT and CDR2 is YYREEE (reference sequence). The CDR3 is CASSQIGTSGYEQYF. The CDR3 region has the DNA TGTGCCAGCAGCCAAATCGGGACTAGCGGATACGAGCAGTACTTC.

The chain joins TRBV10-3 to TRBJ1-2, with D possibly being TRBD1 (5 bases). The CDR3 is made up of 14 amino acids. The ends were cut back, 3 bases at V and 1 base at J, with 9 bases in the middle. Germline-derived CDR1 and CDR2 are ENHRY and SYGVKD. CDR3 sequence: CAISEKGINYGYTF. DNA for the CDR3: TGTGCCATCAGTGAAAAGGGGATTAACTATGGCTACACCTTC.

The rearrangement uses TRBV5-1 and TRBJ2-3; D unresolved. Trimming took 0 bases from V and 6 from J, leaving 11 bases between them. The germline gives CDR1 SGHRS, CDR2 YFSETQ. The CDR3 is made up of 14 amino acids. DNA of the CDR3: TGCGCCAGCAGCTTGGATAGGACGAGGGATACGCAGTATTTT. Translation gives CASSLDRTRDTQYF. The full variable domain, completed using reference TRBV5-1 and TRBJ2-3, is KAGVTQTPRYLIKTRGQQVTLSCSPISGHRSVSWYQQTPGQGLQFLFEYFSETQRNKGNFPGRFSGRQFSNSRSEMNVSTLELGDSALYLCASSLDRTRDTQYFGPGTRLTVL.

V usage is TRBV2 and J usage is TRBJ2-7, with 7 bases that match TRBD1. CDR3 length: 13 amino acids. J lost 4 bases, V lost 6 bases, and 6 bases had no gene match. Germline V gene data show CDR1 as SNHLY and CDR2 as FYNNEI. CDR3 sequence (DNA): TGTGCCAGCAGGGGGGACAGAATATACGAGCAGTACTTC. Residues: CASRGDRIYEQYF. The full variable domain, its missing parts supplied by reference TRBV2 and TRBJ2-7, is EPEVTQTPSHQVTQMGQEVILRCVPISNHLYFYWYRQILGQKVEFLVSFYNNEISEKSEIFDDQFSVERPDGSNFTLKIRSTKLEDSAMYFCASRGDRIYEQYFGPGTRLTVT.

This clone was seen more than once but under ten times. The rearrangement joins TRBV4-1 to TRBJ1-6, with a weak D call TRBD1 (5 bases). The germline V gene has CDR1 MGHRA and CDR2 YSYEKL. The CDR3 runs to 18 residues. V was cut by 0 bases and J by 8 bases, with 20 bases left in between. CDR3 sequence (DNA): TGCGCCAGCAGCCAAGATCAGTGGGTCGGGCGGGGGTATTCACCCCTCCACTTT. It encodes CASSQDQWVGRGYSPLHF.

The rearrangement joins TRBV5-1 to TRBJ2-2, with 7 bases identical to TRBD2. V shed 0 bases, J shed 7 bases, and the junction held 6 bases outside the gene matches. The CDR3 spans 15 residues. The germline V gene encodes CDR1 SGHRS and CDR2 YFSETQ. The CDR3 region has the DNA TGCGCCAGCAGCTTGGGACTAGCTGGGGTCGGGGAGCTGTTTTTT. Translation: CASSLGLAGVGELFF.

The chain carries TRBV2 and TRBJ1-1; D perhaps matches TRBD1 (5 bases). The CDR3 loop spans 13 amino acids. Per germline, CDR1 SNHLY and CDR2 FYNNEI. V was clipped by 8 bases and J by 3 bases, with 13 bases between them. In nucleotides, the CDR3 is TGTGCCAGCTCGGGACGCATGGACACTGAAGCTTTCTTT. Translating it yields CASSGRMDTEAFF.

The CDR3 DNA reads TGCGCCAGCAGCAGGGACTATTCCTCCTACGAGCAGTACTTC. This codes for CASSRDYSSYEQYF. The gene calls are TRBV5-1 and TRBJ2-7, with 7 bases identical to TRBD2. This CDR3 contains 14 residues. Germline V gives CDR1 SGHRS, CDR2 YFSETQ. V lost 4 bases, J lost 0 bases, and 4 bases stayed unmatched.

This chain uses TRBV11-2 with TRBJ2-1; the D gene is possibly TRBD1 (6 bases). There are 12 residues in the CDR3. Germline loops: CDR1 SGHAT, CDR2 FQNNGV. The V end lost 7 bases, the J end lost 6 bases, and 10 bases lay between the germline ends. CDR3 residues: CASTGQINEQFF. The CDR3 bases are TGTGCCAGCACCGGACAGATCAATGAGCAGTTCTTC.

A single count supports this clone. This chain connects TRBV9 to TRBJ1-5; D is unclear. The V and J ends lost 4 bases and 4 bases respectively, with 15 bases between them. The CDR3 has 15 residues. Germline CDR1 reads SGDLS; CDR2 reads YYNGEE. The CDR3 sequence is CASSRTGDWNQPQHF. The CDR3, as DNA: TGTGCCAGCAGCAGGACCGGGGATTGGAATCAGCCCCAGCATTTT.

This chain joins TRBV7-6 and TRBJ2-1; TRBD2 agrees at 14 bases. Unmatched junction bases numbered 3, after V lost 3 bases and J lost 2 bases. Germline-derived CDR1 and CDR2 are SGHVS and FNYEAQ. This CDR3 has 17 amino acids. The CDR3 DNA follows: TGTGCCAGCAGCTTGGGACTAGCGGGAGACCCCTACAATGAGCAGTTCTTC. Translated, it gives CASSLGLAGDPYNEQFF.

The chain uses TRBV7-9 and TRBJ1-6; D unclear. The CDR3 sequence is 16 residues long. Trimming shortened V by 2 bases and J by 7 bases, and 15 bases separated the two germline ends. Germline V gene data show CDR1 as SEHNR and CDR2 as FQNEAQ (reference sequence). CDR3 residues: CASSLSLWGRNSPLHF. The CDR3 DNA reads TGTGCCAGCAGCTTATCGCTTTGGGGAAGGAATTCACCCCTCCACTTT.

The chain has TRBV6-5 and TRBJ2-5; D uncertain. V lost 4 bases and J 1 base, leaving 7 bases between the germline ends. From germline, CDR1 is MNHEY and CDR2 SVGAGI. This CDR3 is built from 13 residues. CDR3 nucleotides: TGTGCCAGCAGTTGGCAGACCCAAGAGACCCAGTACTTC. This sequence encodes CASSWQTQETQYF.

This clone came up once. The chain carries TRBV5-8 and TRBJ1-1, with 8 bases identical to TRBD1. The V segment lost 2 bases and the J segment 1 base; nucleotides outside the gene matches: 16. Germline V gene lookup returns CDR1 SGHTS and CDR2 YDEGEE. The length of the CDR3 is 19 residues. CDR3 in DNA: TGTGCCAGCAGCTTAAGTGTTCGGGACAGGTTTTTTCGGAACACTGAAGCTTTCTTT. Translated: CASSLSVRDRFFRNTEAFF.

The table lists this clone with a few counts. Germline is not matched at one junction end, which may reflect a read error. The chain has TRBV19 and TRBJ1-5; D might be TRBD1 (6 bases). Germline V gene sequence: CDR1 LNHDA, CDR2 SQIVND (reference sequence). The CDR3 runs to 15 residues. The CDR3 DNA is TGTGCCAGTAGCATAGGTAGGGACACTTATCAGCCCCAGCATTTT. It encodes CASSIGRDTYQPQHF. The whole variable domain, remainder taken from reference TRBV19 and TRBJ1-5, is DGGITQSPKYLFRKEGQNVTLSCEQNLNHDAMYWYRQDPGQGLRLIYYSQIVNDFQKGDIAEGYSVSREKKESFPLTVTSAQKNPTAFYLCASSIGRDTYQPQHFGDGTRLSIL.

The chain carries TRBV5-1 and TRBJ2-1, with 9 bases identical to TRBD2. Germline V gene sequence: CDR1 SGHRS, CDR2 YFSETQ. Unmatched junction bases numbered 9, after V lost 1 base and J lost 7 bases. This CDR3 region has 16 residues. CDR3 nucleotide sequence: TGCGCCAGCAGCTTGCGTGGAGCGGGGGGCTCGAATGAGCAGTTCTTC. Translation gives CASSLRGAGGSNEQFF. Filled out from reference TRBV5-1 and TRBJ2-1, the complete variable domain reads KAGVTQTPRYLIKTRGQQVTLSCSPISGHRSVSWYQQTPGQGLQFLFEYFSETQRNKGNFPGRFSGRQFSNSRSEMNVSTLELGDSALYLCASSLRGAGGSNEQFFGPGTRLTVL.

The V call is TRBV6-5, the J call TRBJ2-7; 8 bases are a match to TRBD1. CDR1 is MNHEY and CDR2 is SVGAGI in the germline V gene. The V segment lost 6 bases and the J segment 3 bases; nucleotides outside the gene matches: 10. The CDR3 has 15 residues. The CDR3 reads CASRPPQGAGYEQYF. The CDR3 DNA reads as TGTGCCAGCAGACCACCCCAGGGGGCTGGCTACGAGCAGTACTTC.

The V gene is TRBV12-1, the J gene TRBJ2-7; the D segment call TRBD2 is taken from the table without a DNA check. TRBV12-1 is reported as a pseudogene. This CDR3 is built from 10 residues. The CDR3 nucleotides read TGTGCCAGCACTACCTACGAGCAGTACTTC. The encoded protein is CASTTYEQYF.

The CDR3 region has the DNA TGTGCCAGTAGTGCCCGCGGGGGGGCGGTGAACACTGAAGCTTTCTTT. As protein: CASSARGGAVNTEAFF. This chain links TRBV19 with TRBJ1-1, with D tentatively TRBD1 (6 bases). The CDR3 is made up of 16 amino acids. V lost 5 bases, J lost 0 bases, and 16 bases lay in between. CDR1 is LNHDA, CDR2 SQIVND, per germline (reference sequence). Filled out from reference TRBV19 and TRBJ1-1, the complete variable domain reads DGGITQSPKYLFRKEGQNVTLSCEQNLNHDAMYWYRQDPGQGLRLIYYSQIVNDFQKGDIAEGYSVSREKKESFPLTVTSAQKNPTAFYLCASSARGGAVNTEAFFGQGTRLTVV.